What follows describes a single T cell receptor (beta chain). This sample was taken from a study of blood T cell repertoires in COVID-19. About the study: Acute and convalescent COVID-19 samples came from the United States, Italy and Spain. From T cells, B-cell-depleted T cells, or PBMCs came the material, which was cDNA or gDNA.

How the authors handled the data: Reference gene primer amplification yielded estimated nucleated cell counts. Clones were read by immunoSEQ multiplex PCR, and TCRdb kept only the in-frame ones, dropping some. Clone size and V and J calls were adopted from that table, with D and trimming inferred from the DNA. Of some 180,000 clones in the sample, about 85% were seen once. Germline assignment: CDR1 SGHTA and CDR2 FQGNSA. The CDR3 totals 14 residues. V lost 5 bases, J lost 8 bases, and 7 bases stayed unmatched. The chain links TRBV7-2 to TRBJ2-2; TRBD2 aligns across 8 bases. Sequencing used peripheral blood. The receptor comes from a woman aged 60-75 years with acute or convalescent COVID-19. The chain's CDR3 is CASSDGLATGELFF. The CDR3 DNA sequence: TGTGCCAGCAGCGACGGACTAGCCACGGGGGAGCTGTTTTTT.